One and the same sample provided the 2 T cell receptor beta chains below, sequenced in a study of blood T cell repertoires in COVID-19 (dated by TCRdb to the early 2020s). The library came from the immunoSEQ multiplex PCR assay. TCRdb provides this immuneACCESS table in a form limited to in-frame rearrangements. Some clones are lacking; in checked studies, under half of them reflect an unresolved V gene, and why the rest are absent is not known. The sample table holds around 250,000 clones, of which 70% to 90% were seen once. The ten largest account for around 2% of the sample. The sequenced material came from peripheral blood. The receptor set was obtained from a man between 25 and 39 years old who had recovered from COVID-19.

The CDR3, as DNA: TGTGCCAGCAGTTTCTTCATTTCACAGGGGGCCACTGAAGCTTTCTTT. Translating gives CASSFFISQGATEAFF. V gene TRBV5-5 combines with J gene TRBJ1-1; 9 positions match TRBD1. After removal of 5 bases from V and 4 bases from J, the junction contained 12 bases not matched to a gene. Germline V gene sequence: CDR1 SGHKS, CDR2 YYEKEE (reference sequence). There are 16 residues in the CDR3.

J is TRBJ1-2 and V is TRBV7-9; D is uncertain. V was shortened by 7 bases and J by 2 bases, with 17 bases between the two germline ends. The CDR3 sequence is 15 residues long. In germline, CDR1 is SEHNR, CDR2 FQNEAQ (reference sequence). CDR3 amino acids: CASIPEVPLNYGYTF. In nucleotides, the CDR3 is TGTGCCAGCATCCCTGAGGTCCCGCTGAACTATGGCTACACCTTC.